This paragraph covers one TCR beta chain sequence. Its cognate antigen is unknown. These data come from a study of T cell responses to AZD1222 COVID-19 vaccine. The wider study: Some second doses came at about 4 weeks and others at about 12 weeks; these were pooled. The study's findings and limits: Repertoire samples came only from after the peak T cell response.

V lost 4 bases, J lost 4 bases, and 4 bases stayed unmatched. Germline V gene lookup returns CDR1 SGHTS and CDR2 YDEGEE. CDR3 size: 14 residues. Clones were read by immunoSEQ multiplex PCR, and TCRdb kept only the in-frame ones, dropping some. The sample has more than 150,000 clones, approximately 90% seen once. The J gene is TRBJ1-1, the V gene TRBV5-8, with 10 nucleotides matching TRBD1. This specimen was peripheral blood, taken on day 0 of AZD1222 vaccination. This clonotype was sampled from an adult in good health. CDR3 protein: CASSGDRGGTEAFF. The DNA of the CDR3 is TGTGCCAGCAGCGGGGACAGGGGCGGCACTGAAGCTTTCTTT.